This TCR beta chain was recovered during a study of identical twins. Findings and limits, study-wide: For out-of-frame alpha sequences shared by twins, low generation probability was in excess.

TCRdb ran MiXCR on the 5' RACE reads and lists one entry per CDR3 protein. The profile covers nearly 900,000 distinct CDR3 sequences, with over 9% appearing a single time and around 1.6% taken by the ten largest. This clonotype has only one observation. Its antigen is unidentified. V lost 10 bases, J lost 2 bases, and 7 bases stayed unmatched. Looked up from germline, CDR1 is SEHNR and CDR2 is FQNEAQ (reference sequence). The length of the CDR3 is 16 residues. The same data also went into a second study, on yellow fever vaccine responses in identical twins.

The sample was PBMCs. The genes are TRBV7-9 and TRBJ2-3, with 15 positions matching TRBD2. The source is a woman between 18 and 29 years old in good health. The DNA for the CDR3 is TGTGCCACCGGGACTAGCGGGAGGATCCCCACAGATACGCAGTATTTT. Translating it yields CATGTSGRIPTDTQYF.